The entry below describes one T cell receptor (beta chain). Per germline, CDR1 SGHRS and CDR2 YFSETQ. The V end was cut by 3 bases, the J end by 5 bases, with 20 bases between. The CDR3 runs to 17 residues. This sample was taken from a study of cytomegalovirus exposure and HLA in healthy donors. Primers: 60 Vbeta forward and 13 Jbeta reverse. Some clones are missing from TCRdb's copy, which holds only in-frame ones; the method was immunoSEQ multiplex PCR. The sample lists under 200,000 clones; roughly four fifths were seen once. Every donor was a healthy person donating bone marrow. The origin of this receptor is a male donor in good health and CMV-seropositive. V and J are TRBV5-1 and TRBJ2-2; a weak D match, TRBD1 (7 bases). The specimen was PBMCs. Here the CDR3 DNA reads TGCGCCAGCAGCTGGCAGGGGGGCCCCTCAGGGACCGGGGAGCTGTTTTTT. It yields the protein CASSWQGGPSGTGELFF.